This T cell receptor beta chain came from a study of blood T cell repertoires in COVID-19. Overall study context: The United States, Italy and Spain supplied acute and convalescent COVID-19 samples.

In the original workflow: Reference gene primer amplification yielded estimated nucleated cell counts. The method was immunoSEQ multiplex PCR; TCRdb's version includes in-frame clones alone and lacks a portion of them. That table furnishes V, J and clone size, whereas the DNA furnished D and trimming. Of about 330,000 clones detected, approximately 90% appear once; the ten largest clones hold 10%. From germline, CDR1 is MDHEN and CDR2 SYDVKM. The V end was cut by 3 bases, the J end by 2 bases, with 16 bases between. The CDR3 is made up of 16 amino acids. This sequence originates from a woman between 18 and 29 years old who had recovered from COVID-19. Sequencing was done on a sample of PBMCs or T cells enriched from blood (not recorded which). This chain links TRBV28 with TRBJ1-2, with a weak D call TRBD1 (6 bases). As DNA, the CDR3 is TGTGCCAGCAGTTTTAAAGTAAGGGGGGGCAACTATGGCTACACCTTC. This translates into CASSFKVRGGNYGYTF.